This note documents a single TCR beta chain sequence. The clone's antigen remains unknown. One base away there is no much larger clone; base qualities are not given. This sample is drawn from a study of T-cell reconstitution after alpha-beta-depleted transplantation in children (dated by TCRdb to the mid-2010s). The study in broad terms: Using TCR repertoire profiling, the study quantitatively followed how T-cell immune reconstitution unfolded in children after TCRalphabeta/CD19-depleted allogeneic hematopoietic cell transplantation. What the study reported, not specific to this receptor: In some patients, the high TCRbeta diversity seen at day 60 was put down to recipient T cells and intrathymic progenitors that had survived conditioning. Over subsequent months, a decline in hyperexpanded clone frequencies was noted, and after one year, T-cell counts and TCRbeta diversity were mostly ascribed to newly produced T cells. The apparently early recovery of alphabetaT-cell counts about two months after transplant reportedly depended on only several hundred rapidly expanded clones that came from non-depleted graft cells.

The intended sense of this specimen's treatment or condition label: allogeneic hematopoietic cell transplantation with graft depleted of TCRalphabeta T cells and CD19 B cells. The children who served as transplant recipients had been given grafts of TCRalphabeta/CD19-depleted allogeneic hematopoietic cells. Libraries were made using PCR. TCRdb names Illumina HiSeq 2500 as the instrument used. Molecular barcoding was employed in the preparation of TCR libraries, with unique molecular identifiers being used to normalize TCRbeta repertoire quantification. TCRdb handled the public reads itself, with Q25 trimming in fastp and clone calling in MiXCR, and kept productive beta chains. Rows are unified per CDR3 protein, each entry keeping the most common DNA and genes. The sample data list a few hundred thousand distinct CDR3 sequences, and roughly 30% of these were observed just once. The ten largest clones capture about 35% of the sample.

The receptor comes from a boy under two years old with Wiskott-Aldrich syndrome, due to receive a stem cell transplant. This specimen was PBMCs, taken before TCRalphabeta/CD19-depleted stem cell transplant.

The nucleotide sequence is given as TGTGCCAGCAGTTTTAACAGGAACACCGGGGAGCTGTTTTTT. This is translated as CASSFNRNTGELFF. The V and J segments used are TRBV27 and TRBJ2-2, with the D gene uncertain. The germline V gene (reference sequence) gives CDR1 as MNHEY and CDR2 as SMNVEV. Inclusive of the bounding cysteine and phenylalanine, the CDR3 is 14 residues long. The retained sequence is limited to the CDR3, 42 bases, with the frame set at the first base. V is reduced by 3 bases and J by 1 base, leaving a spacing of 6 bases between them.